These T cell receptor beta chains were read from a single sample in a study of cytomegalovirus exposure and HLA in healthy donors. Profiled with immunoSEQ multiplex PCR; TCRdb holds only in-frame clones, not every one. The sample yields under 150,000 clones, 65% to 80% seen once. The sequenced sample consisted of PBMCs. These receptors were obtained from a human donor in good health. Both conserved end residues are part of each CDR3. Each record gives: CDR3 protein, CDR3 DNA, clone size, CDR3 length, D gene, J gene, V gene. The D gene is left open where the match is weak. Only part of the rows carry a size: once, few, many, or a class if the clone is expanded.

CDR3: CASSSLGGEVATQYF; DNA: TGTGCCAGCAGCTCACTCGGGGGGGAAGTGGCGACCCAGTACTTC; size: -; length: 15; D: TRBD2; J: TRBJ2-5; V: TRBV7-9
CDR3: CASNLQLNQPQHF; DNA: TGTGCCAGCAATTTACAGCTTAATCAGCCCCAGCATTTT; size: -; length: 13; D: -; J: TRBJ1-5; V: TRBV6-1
CDR3: CAIRPTVRPGGTDTQYF; DNA: TGTGCCATCAGGCCCACCGTCAGACCGGGGGGCACAGATACGCAGTATTTT; size: -; length: 17; D: -; J: TRBJ2-3; V: TRBV10-3
CDR3: CASSPGTGNYNEQFF; DNA: TGTGCTAGCAGCCCGGGGACAGGGAACTACAATGAGCAGTTCTTC; size: -; length: 15; D: TRBD1; J: TRBJ2-1; V: TRBV7-7
CDR3: CASTISRGYQETQYF; DNA: TGCGCCAGCACGATCAGCAGGGGGTACCAAGAGACCCAGTACTTC; size: once; length: 15; D: TRBD1; J: TRBJ2-5; V: TRBV5-1
CDR3: CASSSTSIPVYNEQFF; DNA: TGTGCCAGCAGTTCCACCAGTATCCCTGTTTACAATGAGCAGTTCTTC; size: -; length: 16; D: -; J: TRBJ2-1; V: TRBV28
CDR3: CASSQTSQGGEETQYF; DNA: TGCGCCAGCAGCCAGACATCACAGGGGGGCGAAGAGACCCAGTACTTC; size: -; length: 16; D: TRBD1; J: TRBJ2-5; V: TRBV4-1
CDR3: CASQDRGYQPQHF; DNA: TGTGCCAGCCAGGACAGGGGTTACCAGCCCCAGCATTTT; size: -; length: 13; D: TRBD1; J: TRBJ1-5; V: TRBV6-1
CDR3: CASSLRGEQFF; DNA: TGTGCCAGCAGCTTGCGGGGTGAGCAGTTCTTC; size: -; length: 11; D: -; J: TRBJ2-1; V: TRBV5-8
CDR3: CASSLSARPAVEKLFF; DNA: TGTGCCAGCAGCTTGAGCGCTAGGCCGGCGGTGGAAAAACTGTTTTTT; size: -; length: 16; D: -; J: TRBJ1-4; V: TRBV5-6
CDR3: CASSLAENTEAFF; DNA: TGTGCCAGCAGTTTAGCGGAGAACACTGAAGCTTTCTTT; size: -; length: 13; D: -; J: TRBJ1-1; V: TRBV27
CDR3: CSSSEGRDSVGGYTF; DNA: TGTTCCAGCAGCGAGGGGCGGGATAGCGTTGGTGGCTACACCTTC; size: -; length: 15; D: -; J: TRBJ1-2; V: TRBV7-9
CDR3: CASSPGPGYSNQPQHF; DNA: TGCGCCAGCAGCCCAGGACCAGGGTATAGCAATCAGCCCCAGCATTTT; size: -; length: 16; D: -; J: TRBJ1-5; V: TRBV5-1
CDR3: CSSSLRQFLYGYTF; DNA: TGTTCCAGCAGCTTACGACAGTTCCTCTATGGCTACACCTTC; size: -; length: 14; D: -; J: TRBJ1-2; V: TRBV7-9
CDR3: CATSRDRGNQPQHF; DNA: TGTGCCACCAGCAGAGATAGGGGTAATCAGCCCCAGCATTTT; size: -; length: 14; D: -; J: TRBJ1-5; V: TRBV15
CDR3: CASSQGNYGYTF; DNA: TGTGCCAGTTCACAGGGGAACTATGGCTACACCTTC; size: -; length: 12; D: TRBD1; J: TRBJ1-2; V: TRBV28
CDR3: CASRPYGREADGYTF; DNA: TGTGCCAGCAGGCCGTATGGGCGGGAGGCGGATGGCTACACCTTC; size: -; length: 15; D: -; J: TRBJ1-2; V: TRBV9
CDR3: CASSYSGRGNTIYF; DNA: TGTGCCAGCAGTTACTCAGGGAGGGGAAACACCATATATTTT; size: -; length: 14; D: -; J: TRBJ1-3; V: TRBV6-6
CDR3: CASSPFDRGRDGYTF; DNA: TGTGCCAGCAGCCCATTCGACAGGGGGCGAGATGGCTACACCTTC; size: -; length: 15; D: TRBD1; J: TRBJ1-2; V: TRBV9
CDR3: CASSPGQAAYEQYF; DNA: TGTGCCAGCTCACCTGGACAGGCGGCCTACGAGCAGTACTTC; size: -; length: 14; D: TRBD1; J: TRBJ2-7; V: TRBV18
CDR3: CASSQANLLRGNTIYF; DNA: TGTGCCAGCAGCCAAGCGAATCTCTTACGGGGAAACACCATATATTTT; size: once; length: 16; D: -; J: TRBJ1-3; V: TRBV4-1